Listed below are T cell receptor beta chains from one sample, sequenced in a study of blood T cell repertoires in COVID-19. Generated by immunoSEQ multiplex PCR, the TCRdb table keeps only in-frame clones and is missing some. In the table there are under 120,000 clones, approximately 70% of which are singletons. Sequenced material: peripheral blood. The receptors were sampled from a man aged 80 or over with acute or convalescent COVID-19. CDR3s include the opening cysteine and the closing phenylalanine or tryptophan. The listing skips clone size in some rows; elsewhere it reads once, few, many or a size class.

j_call clone_size v_call cdr3_aa
TRBJ1-6 few TRBV27 CASSLKSILGSSYNSPLHF
TRBJ2-7 . TRBV5-1 CASSLSLDRGPGEQYF
TRBJ1-3 few TRBV19 CASSILDISGNTIYF
TRBJ2-5 . TRBV5-1 CASSLMPGQGEETQYF
TRBJ1-1 . TRBV6-2/TRBV6-3 CASSEAGQPNTEAFF
TRBJ2-5 few TRBV4-1 CASSQEGTGTQETQYF
TRBJ1-6 few TRBV28 CASSSEAGVNSPLHF
TRBJ2-5 . TRBV11-3 CASSLGAGGAETQYF
TRBJ1-2 . TRBV12-2 CASPVSRDYGYTF
TRBJ2-7 . TRBV10-3 CASGAGSYEQYF
TRBJ1-2 few TRBV19 CASEGIRYGYTF
TRBJ1-2 . TRBV14 CASSRLTGIGYTF
TRBJ2-2 . TRBV7-3 CASSPSYHTSGTGELFF
TRBJ2-7 few TRBV2 CASRDSPWGQYF
TRBJ2-5 once TRBV11-2 CASSLGASGRGETQYF
TRBJ2-7 . TRBV11-2 CASSRQTSGVSYEQYF
TRBJ1-5 many TRBV28 CASSLQEQPQHF
TRBJ1-2 . TRBV27 CASSSDWDSFNYGYTF
TRBJ2-1 . TRBV28 CASNRGRRTYNEQFF
TRBJ2-1 . TRBV7-8 CASSLRGGEQFF
TRBJ1-1 . TRBV28 CASSLAGVTEAFF
TRBJ1-5 . TRBV7-3 CASAGGEGNQPQHF
TRBJ1-1 . TRBV19 CASSTQGGSGEAFF
TRBJ1-2 . TRBV5-5 CASSLGQTQMSYTF
TRBJ1-5 once TRBV14 CASSQEFTDRARIQPQHF
TRBJ1-2 . TRBV10-3 CAISEQGALRGYTF
TRBJ2-7 . TRBV7-2 CASSLGPGSSYEQYF
TRBJ2-5 . TRBV11-2 CASSLVMGSPTAQYF
TRBJ1-5 . TRBV25-1 CASSGQGNQPQHF
TRBJ2-3 . TRBV7-9 CASSPPPTSLLQYF
TRBJ2-7 . TRBV10-3 CAIRGGMSYEQYF
TRBJ2-1 . TRBV27 CASRDNYNEQFF
TRBJ1-2 . TRBV7-2 CASSRWGGSNYGYTF
TRBJ1-1 . TRBV6-6 CASSSPGGRNTEAFF
TRBJ1-3 . TRBV2 CASSWGRSGNTIYF
TRBJ1-2 . TRBV28 CASSLPGTGEIFGDGYTF
TRBJ2-1 . TRBV28 CASSSWASGRFGFKNEQFF
TRBJ1-5 . TRBV19 CASSLRTASFNQPQHF
TRBJ2-7 . TRBV29-1 CSVEGGQGYEQYF
TRBJ2-5 few TRBV7-6 CASSLPRGDREETQYF
TRBJ2-5 few TRBV7-9 CASSPPGVETQYF
TRBJ2-7 medium-sized TRBV7-3 CASSSGTSGEQYF
TRBJ1-2 . TRBV15 CATKTGVSDTF
TRBJ1-1 few TRBV6-6 CASSSGTGTNTEAFF
TRBJ2-1 . TRBV19 CASSILPTSGLLNEQFF
TRBJ1-1 many TRBV30 CAWSRDRGQKNTEAFF
TRBJ2-5 . TRBV7-3 CASSLYIALETQYF
TRBJ2-1 . TRBV7-2 CASSLGRGGGNEQFF
TRBJ2-3 few TRBV5-4 CASSIRTGGLDTQYF
TRBJ2-7 . TRBV10-2 CASSESASGPYEQYF
TRBJ2-3 . TRBV7-9 CASSFSGNTDTQYF
TRBJ1-5 . TRBV4-1 CASSATQGNQPQHF
TRBJ2-1 . TRBV28 CASLNGGINNEQFF